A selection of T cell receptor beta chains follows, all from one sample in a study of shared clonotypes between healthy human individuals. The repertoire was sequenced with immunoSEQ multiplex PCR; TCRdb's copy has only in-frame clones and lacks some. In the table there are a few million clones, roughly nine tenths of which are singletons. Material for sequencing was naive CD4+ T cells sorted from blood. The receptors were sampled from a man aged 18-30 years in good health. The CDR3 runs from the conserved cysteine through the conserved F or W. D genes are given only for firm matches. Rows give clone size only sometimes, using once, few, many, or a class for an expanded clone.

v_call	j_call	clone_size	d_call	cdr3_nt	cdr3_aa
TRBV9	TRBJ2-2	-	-	TGTGCCAGCAGCGTATCCGGGTCCGGGGAGCTGTTTTTT	CASSVSGSGELFF
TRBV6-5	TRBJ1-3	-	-	TGTGCCAGCAGTTACTCGACCAGGGTAAATGGAAACACCATATATTTT	CASSYSTRVNGNTIYF
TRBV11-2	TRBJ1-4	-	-	TGTGCCAGCAGCTTAGACGGCTCAACTAATGAAAAACTGTTTTTT	CASSLDGSTNEKLFF
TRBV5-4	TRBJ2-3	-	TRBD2	TGTGCCAGCAGATCAGGGACTAGCGGAAAAACAGATACGCAGTATTTT	CASRSGTSGKTDTQYF
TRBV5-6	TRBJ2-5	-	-	TGTGCCAGCAGCACCTCAGGGGTTCGGGAGACCCAGTACTTC	CASSTSGVRETQYF
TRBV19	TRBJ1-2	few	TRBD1	TGTGCCAGTAGTTCCGAGGCGATCCGGGACAGCAACTATGGCTACACCTTC	CASSSEAIRDSNYGYTF
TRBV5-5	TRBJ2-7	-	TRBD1	TGTGCCAGCAGCTTGGCAGGACAGGGGGCCTACGAGCAGTACTTC	CASSLAGQGAYEQYF
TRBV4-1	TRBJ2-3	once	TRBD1	TGCGCCAGCAGCCAGCCGGACAGGGATCCAGATACGCAGTATTTT	CASSQPDRDPDTQYF
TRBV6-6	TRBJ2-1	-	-	TGTGCCAGCAGTTACGGGTCAGGGAACAATGAGCAGTTCTTC	CASSYGSGNNEQFF
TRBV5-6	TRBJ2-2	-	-	TGTGCCAGCGTGATACAGCTCGGAGGGACCGGGGAGCTGTTTTTT	CASVIQLGGTGELFF
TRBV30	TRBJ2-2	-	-	TGTGCCTGGCGGGGTGCGAACACCGGGGAGCTGTTTTTT	CAWRGANTGELFF
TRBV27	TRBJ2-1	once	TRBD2	TGTGCCAGCAGTTGGACTAGCGGGAGTATCGGTGGGAATGAGCAGTTCTTC	CASSWTSGSIGGNEQFF
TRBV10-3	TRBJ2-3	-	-	TGTGCCATCAGTAGGAATTTTGGAACTAGCACAGATACGCAGTATTTT	CAISRNFGTSTDTQYF
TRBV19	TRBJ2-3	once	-	TGTGCCAGTAGTATACAGGGGAGCACAGATACGCAGTATTTT	CASSIQGSTDTQYF
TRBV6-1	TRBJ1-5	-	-	TGTGCCAGCAGTGACCCCGGGACAAACTCCAATCAGCCCCAGCATTTT	CASSDPGTNSNQPQHF
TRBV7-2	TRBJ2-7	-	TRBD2	TGTGCCAGCAGCTTAGTCCGGCCTAGCGGGGGTAGCTCCTACGAGCAGTACTTC	CASSLVRPSGGSSYEQYF
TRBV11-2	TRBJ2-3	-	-	TGTGCCAGCAGCCTCACGGGTGTGACAGGAGAAGTGAATACGCAGTATTTT	CASSLTGVTGEVNTQYF